The present entry profiles one TCR beta chain with its context. Its antigen is not known. The table came from immunoSEQ multiplex PCR; TCRdb's copy has only in-frame clones and leaves some out. Of some 250,000 clones listed, roughly 89% are singletons. This entry belongs to a study of cytomegalovirus exposure and HLA in healthy donors. Deletions cut 2 bases from V and 6 bases from J, with 12 bases between. CDR3 size: 14 residues. Germline CDR1 and CDR2: MDHEN and SYDVKM. General observations from the study: TCR clusters originating in the first cohort tended to co-occur in the 120 validation repertoires, according to a later analysis.

Sequencing used PBMCs. The V call is TRBV28, the J call TRBJ2-3; D ambiguous. This clonotype originated in a woman younger than 30 in good health and CMV-seronegative. CDR3 sequence: CASSLVTNGDTQYF. The CDR3 DNA reads as TGTGCCAGCAGTTTAGTAACAAACGGGGATACGCAGTATTTT.